The 31 T cell receptor beta chains presented below share a single source sample, sequenced in a study of chemoradiotherapy in HPV16-positive cancers. Clones were read by immunoSEQ multiplex PCR, and TCRdb kept only the in-frame ones, dropping some. The data contain about 5,700 clones, roughly 90% of them singletons. The sequenced sample was blood, obtained from a patient who underwent chemoradiotherapy. The receptors come from a human donor with HPV-associated anogenital cancer.

This clone has a handful of counts. V gene TRBV4-2 combines with J gene TRBJ1-4; a possible D gene is TRBD1 (6 bases). Germline values: CDR1 LGHNA, CDR2 YNFKEQ. Trimming left V 5 bases short and J 5 bases short, with 12 bases between. This CDR3 comprises 14 residues. The chain's CDR3 is CASSGKGGNEKLFF. CDR3 bases: TGTGCCAGCAGCGGCAAGGGGGGGAATGAAAAACTGTTTTTT.

The chain links TRBV7-8 to TRBJ2-7; D is perhaps TRBD1 (5 bases). The CDR3 runs to 14 residues. The V gene lost 1 base and the J gene lost 2 bases, with 9 bases spanning the gap. Germline CDR1 and CDR2: SGHVS and FQNEAQ. CDR3 nucleotide sequence: TGTGCCAGCAGCTTAGGGGTAGGGGCCTACGAGCAGTACTTC. Protein product: CASSLGVGAYEQYF.

The V call is TRBV7-9, the J call TRBJ2-7; D gene uncertain. Germline V lookup: CDR1 SEHNR, CDR2 FQNEAQ (reference sequence). The CDR3 is 13 residues long. V gave up 2 bases and J gave up 5 bases, with 10 bases separating them. CDR3 sequence reads: CASSLSGLDEQYF. For the CDR3, the DNA is TGTGCCAGCAGCTTATCCGGGCTTGACGAGCAGTACTTC.

The genes are TRBV4-2 and TRBJ2-1; 8 nucleotides agree with TRBD2. The CDR3 extends over 15 amino acids. V was clipped by 6 bases and J by 8 bases; unmatched bases: 12. In germline, CDR1 is LGHNA, CDR2 YNFKEQ. In nucleotides, the CDR3 is TGTGCCAGCAGGACCGGGGGACTAGGGGTGGATGAGCAGTTCTTC. As protein: CASRTGGLGVDEQFF.

The chain has TRBV9 and TRBJ2-3; maybe TRBD2 (5 bases). V was pared by 4 bases and J by 4 bases, with 19 bases between. CDR1 and CDR2 (germline): SGDLS, YYNGEE. The CDR3 extends over 16 amino acids. The DNA of the CDR3 is TGTGCCAGCAGCTCCAGGTCCGGACTCACCTCAGATACGCAGTATTTT. It yields the protein CASSSRSGLTSDTQYF.

V usage is TRBV11-2 and J usage is TRBJ1-1, with D unclear. This CDR3 is 13 amino acids long. V lost 2 bases, J lost 5 bases, and 9 bases lay in between. Germline values: CDR1 SGHAT, CDR2 FQNNGV. The CDR3 DNA sequence: TGTGCCAGCAGCTTACATTTAATAACTGAAGCTTTCTTT. Its protein is CASSLHLITEAFF. Supplemented by reference TRBV11-2 and TRBJ1-1, the full variable domain reads EAGVAQSPRYKIIEKRQSVAFWCNPISGHATLYWYQQILGQGPKLLIQFQNNGVVDDSQLPKDRFSAERLKGVDSTLKIQPAKLEDSAVYLCASSLHLITEAFFGQGTRLTVV.

The rearrangement joins TRBV19 to TRBJ2-3; TRBD1 aligns across 11 bases. The CDR3 sequence is 16 residues long. The junction had 4 bases not matched to a gene; V was cut back by 1 base and J by 4 bases. Germline loops: CDR1 LNHDA, CDR2 SQIVND (reference sequence). The CDR3 DNA reads TGTGCCAGTAGTATAGTAAAGGGACAGGGGGCAGATACGCAGTATTTT. It codes for CASSIVKGQGADTQYF.

This sequence joins TRBV7-3 and TRBJ2-1, with TRBD1 matching 9 bases. Looked up from germline, CDR1 is SGHTA and CDR2 is FQGTGA. This CDR3 contains 16 residues. V trimming: 5 bases; J trimming: 4 bases; junction bases outside the gene matches: 9. As DNA, the CDR3 is TGTGCCAGCAGCCCTAACACAGGGGGCGCATACAATGAGCAGTTCTTC. Translation gives CASSPNTGGAYNEQFF.

CDR3 amino acids: CASSPGMNTEAFF. As DNA, the CDR3 is TGTGCCAGCTCACCAGGAATGAACACTGAAGCTTTCTTT. This sequence joins TRBV18 and TRBJ1-1; D call uncertain. V gave up 2 bases and J gave up 0 bases, with 4 bases separating them. Germline V gene sequence: CDR1 KGHSH, CDR2 LQKENI. The CDR3 totals 13 residues.

The chain couples TRBV28 to TRBJ2-3; D gene ambiguous. CDR3 length: 13 residues. Germline loops: CDR1 MDHEN, CDR2 SYDVKM. The ends were cut back, 8 bases at V and 2 bases at J, with 11 bases in the middle. CDR3 in amino acids: CASSRLHTDTQYF. DNA for the CDR3: TGTGCCAGCTCACGCCTCCACACAGATACGCAGTATTTT.

The chain uses TRBV10-3 and TRBJ2-7; maybe TRBD2 (6 bases). V lost 3 bases and J lost 3, with 9 bases in between. Germline CDR1 is ENHRY and CDR2 is SYGVKD. This CDR3 is 13 amino acids long. The CDR3 loop is CAISEVADYEQYF. The CDR3 DNA sequence: TGTGCCATCAGTGAAGTAGCGGACTACGAGCAGTACTTC.

This clone has just one count. CDR3 sequence: CASSPGTVSSETQYF. The CDR3 region has the DNA TGTGCCAGCAGCCCAGGGACAGTTTCGTCGGAGACCCAGTACTTC. This rearrangement joins TRBV6-5 to TRBJ2-5; 7 positions agree with TRBD1. CDR1 MNHEY and CDR2 SVGAGI come from the germline V gene. The CDR3 consists of 15 residues. Trimming took 6 bases from V and 5 from J; bases not matched to a gene: 12.

The J gene is TRBJ1-1, the V gene TRBV15; TRBD1 is a possible D gene (5 bases). Trimming removed 0 bases at V and 6 bases at J, with 8 bases between. Per the germline V gene, CDR1 is LNHNV and CDR2 is YYDKDF (reference sequence). CDR3 length equals 13 residues. CDR3 bases: TGTGCCACCAGCAGAGATCTAGGGGCTGAAGCTTTCTTT. Encoded protein: CATSRDLGAEAFF.

The chain recombines TRBV2 with TRBJ2-2; no clear D. The CDR3 is made up of 15 amino acids. Trimming left V 6 bases short and J 0 bases short, with 11 bases between. Germline V gene data show CDR1 as SNHLY and CDR2 as FYNNEI. CDR3 amino acids: CASRQWQSNTGELFF. DNA for the CDR3: TGTGCCAGCAGGCAGTGGCAGTCGAACACCGGGGAGCTGTTTTTT.

V is TRBV11-2 and J is TRBJ2-7; 10 bases agree with TRBD2. This CDR3 comprises 14 residues. Losses at the gene ends were 2 bases for V and 4 bases for J; bases not matched to a gene: 2. The germline V gene has CDR1 SGHAT and CDR2 FQNNGV. This CDR3 reads CASSLLLAGYEQYF. In DNA, the CDR3 is TGTGCCAGCAGCTTACTACTAGCGGGATACGAGCAGTACTTC.

The gene calls are TRBV5-1 and TRBJ2-7, with no clear D. This CDR3 is built from 15 residues. Trimming took 0 bases from V and 2 from J, leaving 12 bases between them. Germline CDR1 reads SGHRS; CDR2 reads YFSETQ. CDR3 coding DNA: TGCGCCAGCAGCTTGGGGCTTCCTCAGACCTACGAGCAGTACTTC. It is translated as CASSLGLPQTYEQYF.

V gene TRBV11-2 combines with J gene TRBJ1-2; D remains unclear. This CDR3 is 13 amino acids long. V was cut by 1 base and J by 4 bases, with 7 bases left in between. The V gene's germline CDR1 is SGHAT and CDR2 FQNNGV. CDR3 amino acids: CASSLANIYGYTF. CDR3 bases: TGTGCCAGCAGCTTAGCCAACATCTATGGCTACACCTTC.

V gene TRBV7-2 combines with J gene TRBJ2-2, with 8 positions matching TRBD1. The V gene end was trimmed by 6 bases and the J gene end by 4 bases; junction bases not matched to a gene: 7. Germline V gene data show CDR1 as SGHTA and CDR2 as FQGNSA. This CDR3 spans 15 amino acids. The CDR3 DNA is TGTGCCAGCAGAACCGGGACAGGAGTCACCGGGGAGCTGTTTTTT. Residues: CASRTGTGVTGELFF.

The rearrangement links TRBV7-9 to TRBJ1-6; D not resolved. This CDR3 has 11 amino acids. Germline V CDR1 and CDR2: SEHNR, FQNEAQ (reference sequence). V was shortened by 2 bases and J by 10 bases, with 3 bases between the two germline ends. CDR3 sequence: CASSLNSPLHF. The DNA of the CDR3 is TGTGCCAGCAGCTTAAACTCACCCCTCCACTTT.

The chain is built from TRBV7-2 and TRBJ1-1, with unresolved D. Germline loops: CDR1 SGHTA, CDR2 FQGNSA. The V gene lost 3 bases and the J gene lost 1 base, with 6 bases spanning the gap. CDR3 length equals 13 residues. CDR3 DNA sequence: TGTGCCAGCAGCTTTCAGGCGAACACTGAAGCTTTCTTT. It yields the protein CASSFQANTEAFF. Complete variable domain (other parts from reference TRBV7-2 and TRBJ1-1): GAGVSQSPSNKVTEKGKDVELRCDPISGHTALYWYRQSLGQGLEFLIYFQGNSAPDKSGLPSDRFSAERTGGSVSTLTIQRTQQEDSAVYLCASSFQANTEAFFGQGTRLTVV.

V usage is TRBV2 and J usage is TRBJ1-5; weak D call: TRBD1 (6 bases). The ends were cut back, 6 bases at V and 4 bases at J, with 13 bases in the middle. Germline V gives CDR1 SNHLY, CDR2 FYNNEI. This CDR3 comprises 14 residues. In DNA form, the CDR3 reads TGTGCCAGCAGCCAGAGGACAGCTAATCAGCCCCAGCATTTT. Encoded protein: CASSQRTANQPQHF. Using reference TRBV2 and TRBJ1-5 for the parts outside the CDR3, the full variable domain is EPEVTQTPSHQVTQMGQEVILRCVPISNHLYFYWYRQILGQKVEFLVSFYNNEISEKSEIFDDQFSVERPDGSNFTLKIRSTKLEDSAMYFCASSQRTANQPQHFGDGTRLSIL.

The rearrangement joins TRBV25-1 to TRBJ1-4; unclear D gene. Deletions cut 3 bases from V and 8 bases from J, with 13 bases between. Germline V CDR1 and CDR2: MGHDK, SYGVNS. This CDR3 spans 14 amino acids. CDR3 nucleotide sequence: TGTGCCAGCAGTGATCATTCCACGGGGGAAAAACTGTTTTTT. This sequence encodes CASSDHSTGEKLFF.

The chain links TRBV7-9 to TRBJ2-7; unclear D gene. Germline CDR1 reads SEHNR; CDR2 reads FQNEAQ (reference sequence). This CDR3 is built from 12 residues. The V and J ends lost 3 bases and 5 bases respectively, with 8 bases between them. The CDR3 DNA follows: TGTGCCAGCAGCTTGGGGATTGACGAGCAGTACTTC. It encodes CASSLGIDEQYF.

This rearrangement joins TRBV6-5 to TRBJ2-1; D unresolved. Germline CDR1 reads MNHEY; CDR2 reads SVGAGI. The CDR3 is 13 residues long. V was trimmed by 0 bases and J by 6 bases, leaving 6 bases between them. CDR3 residues: CASSYSAANEQFF. The CDR3 DNA reads as TGTGCCAGCAGTTACTCGGCGGCCAATGAGCAGTTCTTC.

V and J are TRBV5-6 and TRBJ1-2, with TRBD1 matching over 10 bases. CDR3 length: 14 residues. In germline, CDR1 is SGHDT, CDR2 YYEEEE. The V segment lost 2 bases and the J segment 8 bases; nucleotides outside the gene matches: 6. CDR3 region: CASSFMTGGEGYTF. CDR3 nucleotide sequence: TGTGCCAGCAGCTTCATGACAGGGGGCGAGGGCTACACCTTC.

This clone is a singleton in its sample. Sequence at one end of the junction differs from germline and may be a read error. This chain joins TRBV5-1 and TRBJ2-5, with D maybe TRBD1 (6 bases). The length of the CDR3 is 14 residues. Germline CDR1 and CDR2: SGHRS and YFSETQ. The CDR3 nucleotides are TGTGCCAGCAGCTACGAGGGGGACCAAGAGACCCAGTACTTC. Translating it yields CASSYEGDQETQYF.

Here the CDR3 DNA reads TGTGCCAGCAGCCAGGTTGGGGGGGCTGAAGCTTTCTTT. This gives the protein CASSQVGGAEAFF. The chain couples TRBV4-2 to TRBJ1-1; tentative D call: TRBD1 (5 bases). This CDR3 is built from 13 residues. Looked up from germline, CDR1 is LGHNA and CDR2 is YNFKEQ. V was trimmed by 3 bases and J by 6 bases, leaving 11 bases between them.

This chain uses TRBV2 with TRBJ1-6; tentative D call: TRBD1 (6 bases). CDR1 is SNHLY and CDR2 is FYNNEI in the germline V gene. Between the trimmed V and J ends, which lost 3 bases and 9 bases, there was a span of 12 bases. CDR3 size: 14 residues. The CDR3 DNA reads as TGTGCCAGCAGTGACGGCAGGGGAAGTTCACCCCTCCACTTT. Protein sequence: CASSDGRGSSPLHF.

The chain links TRBV28 to TRBJ2-1; 9 bases are shared with TRBD2. The CDR3 contains 15 residues. Germline V gene data show CDR1 as MDHEN and CDR2 as SYDVKM. The V gene end was trimmed by 7 bases and the J gene end by 8 bases; junction bases not matched to a gene: 12. CDR3 region: CASTQIGIAGDEQFF. CDR3 nucleotides: TGTGCCAGCACTCAAATCGGGATAGCGGGAGATGAGCAGTTCTTC. The whole variable domain, filled in from reference TRBV28 and TRBJ2-1, reads DVKVTQSSRYLVKRTGEKVFLECVQDMDHENMFWYRQDPGLGLRLIYFSYDVKMKEKGDIPEGYSVSREKKERFSLILESASTNQTSMYLCASTQIGIAGDEQFFGPGTRLTVL.

The rearrangement links TRBV18 to TRBJ1-1; D gene ambiguous. Trimming pared 1 base from V and 1 base from J, leaving 7 bases between. The CDR3 sequence is 14 residues long. CDR1 and CDR2 from the germline V gene are KGHSH and LQKENI. The chain's CDR3 is CASSPLNENTEAFF. CDR3 coding DNA: TGTGCCAGCTCACCACTAAATGAGAACACTGAAGCTTTCTTT. The whole variable domain, remainder taken from reference TRBV18 and TRBJ1-1, is NAGVMQNPRHLVRRRGQEARLRCSPMKGHSHVYWYRQLPEEGLKFMVYLQKENIIDESGMPKERFSAEFPKEGPSILRIQQVVRGDSAAYFCASSPLNENTEAFFGQGTRLTVV.

The chain carries TRBV7-9 and TRBJ2-1; 7 bases line up with TRBD2. The V gene's germline CDR1 is SEHNR and CDR2 FQNEAQ (reference sequence). This CDR3 spans 15 amino acids. V shed 1 base and J 6 bases; nucleotides not matched to a gene: 6. The DNA for the CDR3 is TGTGCCAGCAGCTTAGTCGCGGGAGTGATCAATGAGCAGTTCTTC. It encodes CASSLVAGVINEQFF.